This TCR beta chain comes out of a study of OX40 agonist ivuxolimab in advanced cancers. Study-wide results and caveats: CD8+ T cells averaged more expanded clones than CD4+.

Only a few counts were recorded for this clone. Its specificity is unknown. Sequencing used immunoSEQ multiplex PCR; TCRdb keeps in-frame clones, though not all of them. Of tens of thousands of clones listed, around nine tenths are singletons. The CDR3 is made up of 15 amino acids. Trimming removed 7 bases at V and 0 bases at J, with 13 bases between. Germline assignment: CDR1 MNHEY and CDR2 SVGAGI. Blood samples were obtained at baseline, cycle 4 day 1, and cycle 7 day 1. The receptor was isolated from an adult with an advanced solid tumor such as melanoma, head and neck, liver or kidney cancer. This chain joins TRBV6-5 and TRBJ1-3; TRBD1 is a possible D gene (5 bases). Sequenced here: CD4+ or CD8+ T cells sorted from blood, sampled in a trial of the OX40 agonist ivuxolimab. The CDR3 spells CASTLGTSSGNTIYF. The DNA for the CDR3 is TGTGCCAGCACCCTGGGGACGTCCTCTGGAAACACCATATATTTT.